These 31 T cell receptor beta chains were sequenced from one sample in a study of blood T cell repertoires in COVID-19. Generated by immunoSEQ multiplex PCR, the TCRdb table keeps only in-frame clones and is missing some. The sample holds under 300,000 clones, about 90% seen once. The sample taken for sequencing was peripheral blood. These receptors came from a woman under 40 with COVID-19, enrolled during active disease.

This sequence joins TRBV12-3 or TRBV12-4 and TRBJ1-2, with D perhaps TRBD1 (6 bases). With 4 bases removed from V and 8 bases from J, the gap between germline ends came to 11 bases. This CDR3 region has 12 residues. The DNA of the CDR3 is TGTGCCAGCAGTTACGGACAGAACGGCTACACCTTC. Its protein is CASSYGQNGYTF.

This clone was counted between two and nine times. The genes are TRBV5-1 and TRBJ2-4; TRBD2 matches 7 bases. The V gene end was trimmed by 6 bases and the J gene end by 2 bases; junction bases not matched to a gene: 8. Germline loops: CDR1 SGHRS, CDR2 YFSETQ. The CDR3 loop spans 15 amino acids. In DNA form, the CDR3 reads TGCGCCAGCACACCAACGACTAGCTCCAAAAACATTCAGTACTTC. It is translated as CASTPTTSSKNIQYF.

On this clone itself: The sample has other DNA sequences that encode this CDR3 too. The chain is built from TRBV18 and TRBJ1-5; D is possibly TRBD1 (5 bases). There are 15 residues in the CDR3. V was clipped by 3 bases and J by 0 bases, with 9 bases between them. The germline CDR1 and CDR2 sequences are KGHSH and LQKENI. CDR3 coding DNA: TGTGCCAGCTCACCCGACAGTTATAGCAATCAGCCCCAGCATTTT. Translating it yields CASSPDSYSNQPQHF.

In DNA form, the CDR3 reads TGTGCCAGCAGCCAGAGGGACAGCTACACTGAAGCTTTCTTT. Encoded protein: CASSQRDSYTEAFF. The chain recombines TRBV7-9 with TRBJ1-1, with 7 bases identical to TRBD1. The junction had 6 bases not matched to a gene; V was cut back by 5 bases and J by 3 bases. The CDR3 loop spans 14 amino acids. Germline V gene lookup returns CDR1 SEHNR and CDR2 FQNEAQ (reference sequence).

This clone turned up a few times. The chain combines TRBV2 with TRBJ2-3; TRBD1 matches at 9 bases. V dropped 8 bases and J dropped 6; count of bases not matched to a gene: 9. There are 14 residues in the CDR3. Germline assignment: CDR1 SNHLY and CDR2 FYNNEI. The CDR3 nucleotides are TGTGCCAGCGGGACAGGGATAGTCTCTGATACGCAGTATTTT. Residues: CASGTGIVSDTQYF.

A remark on this clone: Mismatch with germline at one junction end may stem from a read error. V gene TRBV6-1 combines with J gene TRBJ2-3; TRBD2 matches 10 bases. The CDR3 is made up of 15 amino acids. Germline-derived CDR1 and CDR2 are MNHNS and SASEGT. In DNA, the CDR3 is TGTGCCAGCAGTCAAGCGGGGGGGATTTTGTATACGCAGTATTTT. It is translated as CASSQAGGILYTQYF.

This clone is a singleton in its sample. The chain links TRBV18 to TRBJ2-7, with D possibly TRBD1 on 5 matching bases. The V end was cut by 4 bases, the J end by 3 bases, with 25 bases between. Germline CDR1 is KGHSH and CDR2 is LQKENI. The CDR3 spans 18 residues. Written as DNA, the CDR3 is TGTGCCAGCTCACTTACCACGGTCGCTGCAGGGTTAAGCTACGAGCAGTACTTC. Translating gives CASSLTTVAAGLSYEQYF.

The J gene is TRBJ1-1, the V gene TRBV19; D not certain. Germline V lookup: CDR1 LNHDA, CDR2 SQIVND (reference sequence). This CDR3 region has 13 residues. V was clipped by 6 bases and J by 3 bases, with 11 bases between them. The CDR3 bases are TGTGCCAGTAGGTTCGGTTTCGACACTGAAGCTTTCTTT. It codes for CASRFGFDTEAFF. The full variable domain, its missing parts supplied by reference TRBV19 and TRBJ1-1, is DGGITQSPKYLFRKEGQNVTLSCEQNLNHDAMYWYRQDPGQGLRLIYYSQIVNDFQKGDIAEGYSVSREKKESFPLTVTSAQKNPTAFYLCASRFGFDTEAFFGQGTRLTVV.

The chain links TRBV5-4 to TRBJ2-7; 12 bases match TRBD2. This CDR3 is 15 amino acids long. CDR1 is SGHNT, CDR2 YYREEE, per germline (reference sequence). V shed 1 base, J shed 5 bases, and the junction held 4 bases outside the gene matches. The CDR3 protein is CASSLLAGGLHEQYF. As DNA, the CDR3 is TGTGCCAGCAGCTTGCTAGCGGGGGGGCTTCACGAGCAGTACTTC.

The J gene is TRBJ2-7, the V gene TRBV5-4, with TRBD2 identical over 9 bases. The germline V gene encodes CDR1 SGHNT and CDR2 YYREEE (reference sequence). The CDR3 contains 14 residues. The junction had 6 bases not matched to a gene; V was cut back by 4 bases and J by 4 bases. The CDR3 DNA reads as TGTGCCAGCAGCACGACGGGACTAGCATACGAGCAGTACTTC. Protein sequence: CASSTTGLAYEQYF.

There are a few counts of this clone. The V gene is TRBV7-9, the J gene TRBJ1-3, with a tentative D call TRBD1 (5 bases). CDR1 and CDR2 from the germline V gene are SEHNR and FQNEAQ (reference sequence). V lost 4 bases and J 0 bases, leaving 10 bases between the germline ends. The CDR3 extends over 15 amino acids. The CDR3 DNA follows: TGTGCCAGCAGCTATGGCGGGGGCTCTGGAAACACCATATATTTT. As protein: CASSYGGGSGNTIYF.

The chain is built from TRBV6-2 or TRBV6-3 and TRBJ1-6, with TRBD1 matching 7 bases. The CDR3 is 19 amino acids. V was pared by 4 bases and J by 4 bases, with 16 bases of the junction left unmatched. The germline CDR1 and CDR2 sequences are MNHEY and SVGEGT. CDR3 bases: TGTGCCAGCAGTTGGAAGACCGGGACAGAATTTTCTTATAATTCACCCCTCCACTTT. Protein: CASSWKTGTEFSYNSPLHF.

The chain uses TRBV27 and TRBJ1-1; weak D call: TRBD1 (6 bases). Trimming shortened V by 2 bases and J by 7 bases, and 11 bases separated the two germline ends. Germline CDR1 is MNHEY and CDR2 is SMNVEV (reference sequence). The CDR3 totals 13 residues. CDR3 in DNA: TGTGCCAGCAGTTTACAAGGGGGGGTTGAAGCTTTCTTT. Amino acids: CASSLQGGVEAFF.

The V gene is TRBV7-8, the J gene TRBJ2-1, with 14 bases fitting TRBD2. Trimming removed 5 bases from V and 1 base from J; junction bases left unmatched: 4. This CDR3 spans 17 amino acids. Germline CDR1 and CDR2: SGHVS and FQNEAQ. The CDR3 DNA reads TGTGCCAGCAGCCCGACTAGCGGGGGGGCTTCCTACAATGAGCAGTTCTTC. Residues: CASSPTSGGASYNEQFF.

The rearrangement uses TRBV27 and TRBJ1-5; tentatively, D is TRBD1 (6 bases). Deletions cut 5 bases from V and 5 bases from J, with 13 bases between. CDR1 and CDR2 from the germline V gene are MNHEY and SMNVEV (reference sequence). This CDR3 contains 14 residues. The CDR3 loop is CASSRSGAYQPQHF. Written as DNA, the CDR3 is TGTGCCAGCAGTCGATCAGGGGCTTATCAGCCCCAGCATTTT.

The genes are TRBV15 and TRBJ2-5, with D tentatively TRBD2 (5 bases). The CDR3 extends over 13 amino acids. Trimming left V 1 base short and J 4 bases short, with 7 bases between. Germline V gene lookup returns CDR1 LNHNV and CDR2 YYDKDF (reference sequence). The CDR3, as DNA: TGTGCCACCAGCAGAGCCGGGGTAGAGACCCAGTACTTC. It yields the protein CATSRAGVETQYF.

This clone has ten or more counts. This chain joins TRBV11-2 and TRBJ2-7; 8 nucleotides agree with TRBD1. The CDR3 is 13 amino acids. V dropped 7 bases and J dropped 6; count of bases not matched to a gene: 8. The germline V gene encodes CDR1 SGHAT and CDR2 FQNNGV. The CDR3 loop reads CASKPGQALEQYF. The CDR3 region has the DNA TGTGCCAGCAAACCGGGACAGGCACTCGAGCAGTACTTC. The variable domain in full, completed from reference TRBV11-2 and TRBJ2-7, reads EAGVAQSPRYKIIEKRQSVAFWCNPISGHATLYWYQQILGQGPKLLIQFQNNGVVDDSQLPKDRFSAERLKGVDSTLKIQPAKLEDSAVYLCASKPGQALEQYFGPGTRLTVT.

The V and J genes are TRBV6-1 and TRBJ1-1; 8 bases align to TRBD1. J gave up 1 base and V 4 bases, and 8 bases lay outside the gene matches. The CDR3 covers 16 residues. The germline V gene has CDR1 MNHNS and CDR2 SASEGT. CDR3 bases: TGTGCCAGCAGTGGGGGGTCAGGGGGCCAGAACACTGAAGCTTTCTTT. It translates to CASSGGSGGQNTEAFF.

The chain combines TRBV27 with TRBJ2-2; 9 nucleotides agree with TRBD2. Trimming cost V 6 bases and J 8 bases; bases outside gene matches: 25. The CDR3 extends over 20 amino acids. The V gene's germline CDR1 is MNHEY and CDR2 SMNVEV (reference sequence). The CDR3 is CASSLIAIAGAPKAAGELFF. In nucleotides, the CDR3 is TGTGCCAGCAGCCTTATCGCAATAGCGGGGGCTCCGAAGGCGGCGGGGGAGCTGTTTTTT.

V gene TRBV5-4 combines with J gene TRBJ2-5, with TRBD1 matching 8 bases. Germline V CDR1 and CDR2: SGHNT, YYREEE (reference sequence). Losses at the gene ends were 3 bases for V and 4 bases for J; bases not matched to a gene: 5. The CDR3 runs to 14 residues. The CDR3: CASSWWTGPETQYF. CDR3 nucleotide sequence: TGTGCCAGCAGCTGGTGGACAGGGCCAGAGACCCAGTACTTC.

The chain is built from TRBV28 and TRBJ2-7, with D maybe TRBD1 (6 bases). V lost 4 bases and J 2 bases, leaving 21 bases between the germline ends. The CDR3 runs 17 residues. Germline lookup yields CDR1 MDHEN and CDR2 SYDVKM. The CDR3 region has the DNA TGTGCCAGCAGTTCCTCCCAGGCAGGGGCCGATACCTACGAGCAGTACTTC. It translates to CASSSSQAGADTYEQYF.

This chain joins TRBV29-1 and TRBJ1-1, with D possibly TRBD1 on 6 matching bases. From germline, CDR1 is SQVTM and CDR2 ANQGSEA. The CDR3 is made up of 13 amino acids. Between the trimmed V and J ends, which lost 3 bases and 4 bases, there was a span of 12 bases. The CDR3 here is CSVDGGLGTEAFF. The CDR3 nucleotides read TGCAGCGTTGACGGGGGGCTCGGCACTGAAGCTTTCTTT.

V is TRBV5-1 and J is TRBJ1-3; D unresolved. The CDR3 spans 17 residues. V lost 4 bases and J lost 0, with 17 bases in between. Per germline, CDR1 SGHRS and CDR2 YFSETQ. The CDR3 sequence is CASSIREAGVSGNTIYF. In nucleotides, the CDR3 is TGCGCCAGCAGCATTCGGGAAGCGGGAGTCTCTGGAAACACCATATATTTT.

The chain has TRBV21-1 and TRBJ2-2; whether TRBD2, the table's D call, matches the DNA was not checked. TRBV21-1 is noted as a pseudogene. This CDR3 is 17 amino acids long. CDR3 sequence reads: CASSKGGGLAGYGELFF. The CDR3, as DNA: TGTGCCAGCAGCAAAGGAGGTGGCCTAGCGGGGTACGGGGAGCTGTTTTTT.

This clone was recorded a few times. The CDR3 coding sequence is TGTGCCAGCAGTGACGGGACAGTGAGCTCTGGGGCCAACGTCCTGACTTTC. Translated, it gives CASSDGTVSSGANVLTF. The V gene is TRBV6-1, the J gene TRBJ2-6, with TRBD1 matching over 7 bases. Germline CDR1 is MNHNS and CDR2 is SASEGT. V trimming: 3 bases; J trimming: 0 bases; junction bases outside the gene matches: 5. This CDR3 is built from 17 residues.

This chain links TRBV5-4 with TRBJ2-2; D call uncertain. V lost 0 bases and J lost 4, with 7 bases in between. The germline CDR1 and CDR2 sequences are SGHNT and YYREEE (reference sequence). The CDR3 sequence is 14 residues long. CDR3 DNA sequence: TGTGCCAGCAGCTTGGATGCAGTCACCGGGGAGCTGTTTTTT. As protein: CASSLDAVTGELFF.

V and J are TRBV2 and TRBJ1-2, with D perhaps matching TRBD1 (5 bases). CDR1 is SNHLY, CDR2 FYNNEI, per germline. Trimming pared 4 bases from V and 4 bases from J, leaving 13 bases between. This CDR3 is built from 14 residues. CDR3 protein: CASSGLRQLYGYTF. As DNA, the CDR3 is TGTGCCAGCAGTGGGTTAAGACAGCTCTATGGCTACACCTTC.

The chain employs TRBV29-1 and TRBJ1-1, with D perhaps matching TRBD1 (6 bases). Germline V gives CDR1 SQVTM, CDR2 ANQGSEA. V was pared by 4 bases and J by 4 bases, with 13 bases between. The CDR3 spans 13 residues. In DNA form, the CDR3 reads TGCAGCGTTGTTCGGGGGGCCGGCACTGAAGCTTTCTTT. Its translation is CSVVRGAGTEAFF.

This chain uses TRBV5-1 with TRBJ2-7, with D hard to call. V was trimmed by 0 bases and J by 4 bases, leaving 11 bases between them. The CDR3 runs 14 residues. Germline loops: CDR1 SGHRS, CDR2 YFSETQ. In nucleotides, the CDR3 is TGCGCCAGCAGCTTGGTGGGCCGTACGTACGAGCAGTACTTC. Translated: CASSLVGRTYEQYF.

The chain links TRBV6-1 to TRBJ2-4, with 8 positions matching TRBD2. Trimming removed 3 bases from V and 8 bases from J; junction bases left unmatched: 12. CDR3 length equals 16 residues. Germline CDR1 MNHNS, CDR2 SASEGT. In nucleotides, the CDR3 is TGTGCCAGCAGTGATATTCTCGGCGGGGGGAAGGACATTCAGTACTTC. The encoded protein is CASSDILGGGKDIQYF.

This rearrangement joins TRBV30 to TRBJ2-7, with TRBD2 as a possible D gene (5 bases). The CDR3 sequence is 13 residues long. The ends were cut back, 0 bases at V and 0 bases at J, with 6 bases in the middle. Germline V gene data show CDR1 as GTSNPN and CDR2 as SVGIG (reference sequence). This chain's CDR3 is CAWSVADSYEQYF. CDR3 DNA: TGTGCCTGGAGTGTAGCGGACTCCTACGAGCAGTACTTC.